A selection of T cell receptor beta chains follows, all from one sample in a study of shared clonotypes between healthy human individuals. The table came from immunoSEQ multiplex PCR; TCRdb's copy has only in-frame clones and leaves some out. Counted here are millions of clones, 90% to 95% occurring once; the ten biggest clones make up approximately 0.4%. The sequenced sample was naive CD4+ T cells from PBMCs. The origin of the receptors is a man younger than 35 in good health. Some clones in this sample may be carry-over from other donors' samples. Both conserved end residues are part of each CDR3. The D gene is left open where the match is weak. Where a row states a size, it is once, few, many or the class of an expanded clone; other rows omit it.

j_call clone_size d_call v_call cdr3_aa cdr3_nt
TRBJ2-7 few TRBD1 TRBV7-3 CASSPTGSSYEQYF TGTGCCAGCAGCCCGACAGGGAGCTCCTACGAGCAGTACTTC
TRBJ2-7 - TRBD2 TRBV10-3 CASSLGGLAGVSEQYF TGTGCCAGCAGTTTGGGGGGACTAGCGGGAGTGAGCGAGCAGTACTTC
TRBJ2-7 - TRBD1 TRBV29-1 CSASPGTGGGGEQYF TGCAGCGCCTCGCCCGGGACAGGGGGAGGTGGCGAGCAGTACTTC
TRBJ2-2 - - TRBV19 CASSRSPEDTGELFF TGTGCCAGTAGTCGTAGCCCTGAGGACACCGGGGAGCTGTTTTTT
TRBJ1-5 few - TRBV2 CASRGDEPQHF TGTGCCAGCAGGGGGGACGAGCCCCAGCATTTT
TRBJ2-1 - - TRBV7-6 CASSPQVLGATEQFF TGTGCCAGCAGCCCTCAGGTTCTAGGGGCGACTGAGCAGTTCTTC
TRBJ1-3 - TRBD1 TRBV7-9 CASSLGQGLAAIYF TGTGCCAGCAGCTTAGGACAGGGACTTGCCGCCATATATTTT
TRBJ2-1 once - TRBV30 CAWSKDGVYNEQFF TGTGCCTGGAGTAAGGACGGGGTTTACAATGAGCAGTTCTTC
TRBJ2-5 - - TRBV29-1 CSFGAVGAGGTQYF TGCAGCTTTGGGGCGGTGGGTGCAGGAGGGACCCAGTACTTC
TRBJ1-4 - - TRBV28 CASSLSREKLFF TGTGCCAGCAGCCTTTCTCGGGAAAAACTGTTTTTT
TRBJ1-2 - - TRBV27 CASSKTDSTISYGYTF TGTGCCAGCAGTAAAACGGACAGCACCATATCCTATGGCTACACCTTC
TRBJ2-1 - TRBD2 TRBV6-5 CASSYRPSGANEQFF TGTGCCAGCAGTTATCGGCCTAGCGGAGCCAATGAGCAGTTCTTC
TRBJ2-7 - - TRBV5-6 CASSLARTVYEQYF TGTGCCAGCAGCTTGGCCCGGACGGTCTACGAGCAGTACTTC
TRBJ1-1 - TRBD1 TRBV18 CASSRGQGNTEAFF TGTGCCAGCTCGCGGGGACAGGGGAACACTGAAGCTTTCTTT
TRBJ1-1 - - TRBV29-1 CSVGGISVEAFF TGCAGCGTTGGGGGGATCAGTGTTGAAGCTTTCTTT
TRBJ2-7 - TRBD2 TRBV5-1 CASRPAGRYEQYF TGCGCCAGCAGGCCAGCGGGGCGGTACGAGCAGTACTTC
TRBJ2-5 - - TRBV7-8 CASSLLTGTQETQYF TGTGCCAGCAGCTTGTTAACAGGCACTCAAGAGACCCAGTACTTC
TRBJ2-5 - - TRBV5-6 CASSLTGVQETQYF TGTGCCAGCAGCTTGACGGGGGTCCAAGAGACCCAGTACTTC
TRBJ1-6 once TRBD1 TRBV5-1 CASSLVFGTGSSPLHF TGCGCCAGCAGCTTGGTCTTTGGGACAGGGTCTTCACCCCTCCACTTT
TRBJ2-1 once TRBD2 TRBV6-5 CASSSGTSGSYEQFF TGTGCCAGCAGTTCCGGGACTAGCGGGAGCTATGAGCAGTTCTTC
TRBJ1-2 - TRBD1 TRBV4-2 CASSPPLYGGQGVGANYGYTF TGTGCCAGCAGCCCACCATTATACGGGGGGCAGGGGGTTGGAGCTAACTATGGCTACACCTTC
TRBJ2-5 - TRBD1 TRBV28 CASSSPGTGLGAQYF TGTGCCAGCAGTTCCCCGGGGACAGGGTTAGGGGCCCAGTACTTC
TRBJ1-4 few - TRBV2 CASSDTVTNEKLFF TGTGCCAGCAGTGACACGGTTACTAATGAAAAACTGTTTTTT
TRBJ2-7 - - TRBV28 CASSFAGLQYF TGTGCCAGCAGTTTTGCCGGGCTGCAGTACTTC
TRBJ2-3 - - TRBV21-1 CASSRARRGCTDTQYF TGTGCCAGCAGCCGTGCTCGGAGGGGCTGCACAGATACGCAGTATTTT
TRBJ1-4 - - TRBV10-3 CAISESWGEKLFF TGTGCCATCAGTGAGTCTTGGGGTGAAAAACTGTTTTTT
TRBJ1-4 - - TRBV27 CASSLRGTPNEKLFF TGTGCCAGCAGTTTACGGGGGACGCCTAATGAAAAACTGTTTTTT
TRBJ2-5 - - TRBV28 CAGKRQAGETQYF TGTGCCGGCAAGCGACAGGCCGGAGAGACCCAGTACTTC
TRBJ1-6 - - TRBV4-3 CASSQSLGAGTYNSPLHF TGCGCCAGCAGCCAGAGCTTGGGGGCAGGGACCTATAATTCACCCCTCCACTTT
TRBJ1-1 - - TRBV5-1 CASNVELNTEAFF TGCGCCAGCAACGTGGAATTGAACACTGAAGCTTTCTTT
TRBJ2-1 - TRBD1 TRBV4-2 CASSQGTGFEEQFF TGTGCCAGCAGCCAAGGGACAGGGTTTGAAGAGCAGTTCTTC